Included here is one T cell receptor beta chain sequence, with context. Its antigen remains unidentified. Between the trimmed V and J ends, which lost 7 bases and 0 bases, there was a span of 18 bases. In germline, CDR1 is MDHEN, CDR2 SYDVKM. The length of the CDR3 is 17 residues. Sample barcodes and UMIs were carried by the TCR alpha and TCR beta cDNA libraries that 5'RACE generated with constant-segment primers. Via MiXCR, TCRdb re-called the 5' RACE reads, giving one row per CDR3 protein. The table lists around 80,000 distinct CDR3 sequences, about 13% of them singletons. The data were taken from a study of T-cell memory formation after mild COVID-19. On the study more broadly: Clusters of TCRs were largely donor specific.

Broader study findings: Most CD4+ clones that shrank were in CM and EM, while CD8+ ones turned up in EMRA. Some clones that responded were present in memory (sampled pre-infection), which suggests cross-reactive memory joined.

The source of this sequence is a man younger than 35 who had mild COVID-19 (a few samples of this study predate the infection). Cell type and time point are not known. What was sequenced was PBMCs or a T cell subset sorted from them (not recorded which). V gene TRBV28 combines with J gene TRBJ2-2; D assignment may be TRBD1 or TRBD2 (6 bases each). The CDR3 protein is CASIGYVGGPNTGELFF. The CDR3 nucleotides read TGTGCCAGCATAGGTTACGTTGGGGGGCCGAACACCGGGGAGCTGTTTTTT.